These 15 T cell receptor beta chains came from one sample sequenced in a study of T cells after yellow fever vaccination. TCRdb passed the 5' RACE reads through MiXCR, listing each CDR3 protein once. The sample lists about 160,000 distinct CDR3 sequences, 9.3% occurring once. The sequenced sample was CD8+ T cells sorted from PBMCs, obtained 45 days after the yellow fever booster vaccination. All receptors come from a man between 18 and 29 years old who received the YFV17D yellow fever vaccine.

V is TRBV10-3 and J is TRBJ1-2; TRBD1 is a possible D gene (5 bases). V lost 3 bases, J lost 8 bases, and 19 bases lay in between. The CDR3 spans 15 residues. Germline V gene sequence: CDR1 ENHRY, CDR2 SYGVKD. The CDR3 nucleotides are TGTGCCATCAGTGAAGGCGGGGGTGTGAAAGGGGGCTACACCTTC. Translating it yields CAISEGGGVKGGYTF.

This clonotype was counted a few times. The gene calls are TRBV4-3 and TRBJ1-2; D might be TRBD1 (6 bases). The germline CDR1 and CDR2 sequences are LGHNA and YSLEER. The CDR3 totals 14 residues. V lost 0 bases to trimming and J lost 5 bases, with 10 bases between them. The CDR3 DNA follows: TGCGCCAGCAGCCAAGAGGGGGCCGAGTATGGCTACACCTTC. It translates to CASSQEGAEYGYTF.

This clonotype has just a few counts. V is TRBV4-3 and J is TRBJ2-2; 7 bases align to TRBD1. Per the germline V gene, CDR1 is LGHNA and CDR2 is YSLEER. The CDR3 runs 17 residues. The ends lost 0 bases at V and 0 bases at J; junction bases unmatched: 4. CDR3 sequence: CASSQDRTGANTGELFF. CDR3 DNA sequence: TGCGCCAGCAGCCAAGACCGGACAGGAGCGAACACCGGGGAGCTGTTTTTT.

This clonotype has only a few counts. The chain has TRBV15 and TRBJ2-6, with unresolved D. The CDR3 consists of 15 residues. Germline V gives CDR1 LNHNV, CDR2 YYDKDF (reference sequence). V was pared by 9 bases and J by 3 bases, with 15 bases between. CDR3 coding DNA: TGTGCCACTTTAAGATTCAATGGTGGGGCCAACGTCCTGACTTTC. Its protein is CATLRFNGGANVLTF.

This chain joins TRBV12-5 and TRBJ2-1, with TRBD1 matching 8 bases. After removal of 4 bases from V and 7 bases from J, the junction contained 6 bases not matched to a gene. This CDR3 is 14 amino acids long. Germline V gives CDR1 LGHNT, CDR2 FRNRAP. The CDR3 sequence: CASGSGTGINEQFF. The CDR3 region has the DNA TGTGCTAGTGGTTCAGGGACAGGTATAAATGAGCAGTTCTTC. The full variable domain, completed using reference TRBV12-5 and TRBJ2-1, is DARVTQTPRHKVTEMGQEVTMRCQPILGHNTVFWYRQTMMQGLELLAYFRNRAPLDDSGMPKDRFSAEMPDATLATLKIQPSEPRDSAVYFCASGSGTGINEQFFGPGTRLTVL.

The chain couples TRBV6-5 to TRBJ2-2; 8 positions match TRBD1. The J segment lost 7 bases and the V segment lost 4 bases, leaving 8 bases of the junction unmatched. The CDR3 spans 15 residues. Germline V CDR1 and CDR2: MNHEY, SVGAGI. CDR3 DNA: TGTGCCAGCAGTTTTGGACAGGGAAGTCTCGGGGAGCTGTTTTTT. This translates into CASSFGQGSLGELFF.

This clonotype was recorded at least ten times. CDR3 amino acids: CASSLAGAGGILEQYV. CDR3 DNA sequence: TGCGCCAGCAGCTTGGCCGGCGCAGGGGGAATTCTCGAGCAGTACGTC. The V call is TRBV5-1, the J call TRBJ2-7, with 7 nucleotides matching TRBD1. The CDR3 contains 16 residues. J gave up 6 bases and V 0 bases, and 12 bases lay outside the gene matches. Germline CDR1 is SGHRS and CDR2 is YFSETQ.

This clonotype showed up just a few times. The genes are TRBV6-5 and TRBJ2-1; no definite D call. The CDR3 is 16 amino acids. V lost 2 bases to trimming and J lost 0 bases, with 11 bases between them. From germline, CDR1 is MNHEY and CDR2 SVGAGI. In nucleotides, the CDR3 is TGTGCCAGCAGTTACCGGACGTTGAGCTCCTACAATGAGCAGTTCTTC. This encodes CASSYRTLSSYNEQFF.

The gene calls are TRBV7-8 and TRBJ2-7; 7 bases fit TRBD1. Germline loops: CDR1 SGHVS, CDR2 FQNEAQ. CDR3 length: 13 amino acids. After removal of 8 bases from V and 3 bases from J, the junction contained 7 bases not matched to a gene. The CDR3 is CASSWGQRYEQYV. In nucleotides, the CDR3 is TGTGCCAGCTCCTGGGGACAGCGCTACGAGCAGTACGTC.

The CDR3 nucleotides are TGTGCCAGCGGGCGGGGGCCCTCCTACGAGCAGTACGTC. As protein: CASGRGPSYEQYV. This sequence joins TRBV6-5 and TRBJ2-7, with D perhaps TRBD2 (7 bases). The CDR3 length is 13 residues. V lost 8 bases, J lost 0 bases, and 11 bases lay in between. Germline assignment: CDR1 MNHEY and CDR2 SVGAGI.

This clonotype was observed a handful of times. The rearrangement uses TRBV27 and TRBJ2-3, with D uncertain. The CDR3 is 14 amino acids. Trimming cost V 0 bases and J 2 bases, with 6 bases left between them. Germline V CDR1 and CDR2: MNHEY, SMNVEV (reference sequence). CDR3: CASSLSLLTDTQYF. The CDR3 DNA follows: TGTGCCAGCAGTTTATCGCTCCTCACAGATACGCAGTATTTT.

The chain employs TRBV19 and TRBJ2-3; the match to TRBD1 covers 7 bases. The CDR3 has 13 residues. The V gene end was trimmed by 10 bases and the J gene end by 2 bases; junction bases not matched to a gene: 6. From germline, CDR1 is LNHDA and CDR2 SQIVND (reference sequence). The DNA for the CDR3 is TGTGCCACAACAGGGGCACTCACAGATACGCAGTATTTT. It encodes CATTGALTDTQYF.

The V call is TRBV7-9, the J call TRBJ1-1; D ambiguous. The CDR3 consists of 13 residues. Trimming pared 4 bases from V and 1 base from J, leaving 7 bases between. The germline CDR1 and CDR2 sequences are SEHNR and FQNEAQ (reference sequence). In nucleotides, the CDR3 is TGTGCCAGCAGCTCCGGGAAGAACACTGAAGCTTTCTTT. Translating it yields CASSSGKNTEAFF.

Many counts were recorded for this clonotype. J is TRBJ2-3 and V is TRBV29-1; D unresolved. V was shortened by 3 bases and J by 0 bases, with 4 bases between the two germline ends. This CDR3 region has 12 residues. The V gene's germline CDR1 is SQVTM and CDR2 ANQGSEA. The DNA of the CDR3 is TGCAGCGTTGAGCTCAGCACAGATACGCAGTATTTT. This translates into CSVELSTDTQYF.

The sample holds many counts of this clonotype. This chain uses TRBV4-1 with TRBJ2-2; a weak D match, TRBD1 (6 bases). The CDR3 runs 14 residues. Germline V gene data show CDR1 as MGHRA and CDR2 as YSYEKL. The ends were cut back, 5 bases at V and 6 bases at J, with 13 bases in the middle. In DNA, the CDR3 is TGCGCCAGCAGCTCTACAGGGATTCCCGGGGAGCTGTTTTTT. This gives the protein CASSSTGIPGELFF.